The 21 T cell receptor beta chains reported below all come from one sample, sequenced in a study of T cell repertoires in cytomegalovirus infection. TCRdb re-called the reads through MiXCR, storing one row per CDR3 protein. The sample has around 200,000 distinct CDR3 sequences, 30% to 45% seen once. Their antigen targets remain unknown. This material consisted of CD8+ T cells from cultured PBMCs, taken from culture after CMV antigen stimulation. Receptor source: a human donor in good health (CMV status not recorded). Some clones in this sample may be carry-over from other donors' samples.

The CDR3 is CASSLAVVGIAKNIQYF. DNA for the CDR3: TGTGCCAGCAGCTTAGCGGTAGTGGGGATAGCCAAAAACATTCAGTACTTC. The chain joins TRBV7-8 to TRBJ2-4; D is ambiguous. Germline values: CDR1 SGHVS, CDR2 FQNEAQ. The CDR3 contains 17 residues. The V end lost 0 bases, the J end lost 0 bases, and 12 bases lay between the germline ends.

The chain couples TRBV27 to TRBJ2-7, with 8 bases fitting TRBD1. Per germline, CDR1 MNHEY and CDR2 SMNVEV (reference sequence). The CDR3 totals 15 residues. Germline trimming cut 4 bases from V and 6 bases from J; bases unmatched to any gene: 11. DNA of the CDR3: TGTGCCAGCAGTTCCCTTGACAGGGGCGGCAGCGAGCAGTACTTC. Protein: CASSSLDRGGSEQYF.

This clonotype was seen more than once but under ten times. The V and J genes are TRBV28 and TRBJ2-7; D is unresolved. The CDR3 length is 14 residues. Trimming pared 3 bases from V and 3 bases from J, leaving 12 bases between. CDR1 and CDR2 from the germline V gene are MDHEN and SYDVKM. CDR3 loop: CASSLPYGSYEQYF. CDR3 sequence (DNA): TGTGCCAGCAGTTTGCCCTATGGTAGCTACGAGCAGTACTTC. Combining the CDR3 with reference TRBV28 and TRBJ2-7 gives the whole variable domain DVKVTQSSRYLVKRTGEKVFLECVQDMDHENMFWYRQDPGLGLRLIYFSYDVKMKEKGDIPEGYSVSREKKERFSLILESASTNQTSMYLCASSLPYGSYEQYFGPGTRLTVT.

This chain uses TRBV6-5 with TRBJ2-5; unclear D gene. Germline assignment: CDR1 MNHEY and CDR2 SVGAGI. V shed 4 bases and J shed 9 bases, with 15 bases lying between them. This CDR3 has 13 residues. CDR3 sequence reads: CASSWDLRRAQYF. The CDR3 DNA reads TGTGCCAGCAGTTGGGATCTAAGAAGGGCCCAGTACTTC.

This sequence joins TRBV27 and TRBJ1-6; 8 bases are shared with TRBD1. This CDR3 is 15 amino acids long. Germline V gives CDR1 MNHEY, CDR2 SMNVEV (reference sequence). V shed 5 bases and J 3 bases; nucleotides not matched to a gene: 3. This CDR3 reads CASSPDRGYNSPLHF. CDR3 DNA sequence: TGTGCCAGCAGTCCTGACAGGGGCTATAATTCACCCCTCCACTTT.

The chain has TRBV7-4 and TRBJ1-5; D uncertain. CDR3 length: 12 residues. The germline gives CDR1 SGHVT, CDR2 SQSDAQ. The ends were cut back, 2 bases at V and 5 bases at J, with 4 bases in the middle. CDR3 nucleotide sequence: TGTGCCAGCAGCTTAAAGGATCAGCCCCAGCATTTT. It codes for CASSLKDQPQHF.

Comment on this clonotype: One end of the junction does not line up with germline, which may come from a read error. The V and J genes are TRBV7-3 and TRBJ2-1; 11 positions agree with TRBD2. Germline-derived CDR1 and CDR2 are SGHTA and FQGTGA. The CDR3 extends over 13 amino acids. CDR3 region: CASSLTSGRAGVF. DNA for the CDR3: TGTGCCAGCAGCTTAACTAGCGGGAGGGCCGGAGTCTTC.

This rearrangement joins TRBV2 to TRBJ1-5; 8 bases map to TRBD1. This CDR3 spans 15 amino acids. Germline V gene sequence: CDR1 SNHLY, CDR2 FYNNEI. J was trimmed by 5 bases and V by 5 bases; bases with no gene match: 8. CDR3 DNA: TGTGCCAGCAGTCTCTGGAGACAGGGGCATCAGCCCCAGCATTTT. Residues: CASSLWRQGHQPQHF.

This clonotype was detected only a few times. The chain has TRBV11-2 and TRBJ2-7; 9 bases map to TRBD1. The CDR3 covers 15 residues. From germline, CDR1 is SGHAT and CDR2 FQNNGV. V trimming: 2 bases; J trimming: 3 bases; junction bases outside the gene matches: 5. The DNA for the CDR3 is TGTGCCAGCAGCTTACGGGACAGGGTCAACTACGAGCAGTACTTC. It translates to CASSLRDRVNYEQYF.

This clonotype was detected only a few times. One junction end does not reproduce the germline sequence, and a read error may be involved. The rearrangement joins TRBV19 to TRBJ2-7; weak D call: TRBD2 (5 bases). The CDR3 sequence is 13 residues long. Germline CDR1 is LNHDA and CDR2 is SQIVND (reference sequence). As DNA, the CDR3 is TGTGCCAGTAGTCCGGGATCTCGTTACGGGCAGTACTTC. It is translated as CASSPGSRYGQYF.

This clonotype came up a few times. The CDR3 bases are TGTGCCAGCAGCCAAACTAGCGGCGGGACCCAGTACTTC. Protein sequence: CASSQTSGGTQYF. The V gene is TRBV27, the J gene TRBJ2-5; the match to TRBD2 covers 8 bases. The junction had 7 bases not matched to a gene; V was cut back by 6 bases and J by 7 bases. The germline CDR1 and CDR2 sequences are MNHEY and SMNVEV (reference sequence). The CDR3 sequence is 13 residues long.

The chain uses TRBV7-8 and TRBJ1-6; D unresolved. Trimming removed 5 bases from V and 10 bases from J, with 21 bases in between. From germline, CDR1 is SGHVS and CDR2 FQNEAQ. CDR3 length: 16 amino acids. Written as DNA, the CDR3 is TGTGCCAGCAGCACACACCGGGGTCGTATTGGGTCACCCCTCCACTTT. This encodes CASSTHRGRIGSPLHF. Variable domain in full (rest from reference TRBV7-8 and TRBJ1-6): GAGVSQSPRYKVAKRGQDVALRCDPISGHVSLFWYQQALGQGPEFLTYFQNEAQLDKSGLPSDRFFAERPEGSVSTLKIQRTQQEDSAVYLCASSTHRGRIGSPLHFGNGTRLTVT.

The DNA for the CDR3 is TGTGCCAGCAGTCGACCGGGACGGGGGACCTACGAGCAGTACTTC. Residues: CASSRPGRGTYEQYF. V gene TRBV7-3 combines with J gene TRBJ2-7; possible D gene TRBD2, 6 bases. Trimming stripped 6 bases from V and 2 bases from J, with 17 bases between. The CDR3 sequence is 15 residues long. From germline, CDR1 is SGHTA and CDR2 FQGTGA.

The V and J genes are TRBV7-6 and TRBJ2-3; 9 nucleotides line up with TRBD2. After removal of 1 base from V and 2 bases from J, the junction contained 4 bases not matched to a gene. CDR1 and CDR2 (germline): SGHVS, FNYEAQ. This CDR3 is built from 16 residues. CDR3 sequence reads: CASSLGLAVNTDTQYF. The CDR3 region has the DNA TGTGCCAGCAGCTTAGGACTAGCGGTGAACACAGATACGCAGTATTTT.

V and J are TRBV7-3 and TRBJ2-1; the D gene is possibly TRBD1 (6 bases). Looked up from germline, CDR1 is SGHTA and CDR2 is FQGTGA. The CDR3 is made up of 12 amino acids. V was pared by 5 bases and J by 6 bases, with 8 bases between. CDR3 sequence reads: CASSPDSNEQFF. The CDR3 DNA sequence: TGTGCCAGCAGCCCGGACAGCAATGAGCAGTTCTTC.

The sample holds a few counts of this clonotype. The rearrangement links TRBV7-6 to TRBJ2-7; D is undetermined. The CDR3 loop spans 16 amino acids. Per germline, CDR1 SGHVS and CDR2 FNYEAQ. The germline V and J ends were trimmed by 5 bases and 3 bases, with 20 bases remaining between them. In nucleotides, the CDR3 is TGTGCCAGCAGCCCCAGTACAAGTAGGGTGAACTACGAGCAGTACTTC. Translated: CASSPSTSRVNYEQYF.

A single count supports this clonotype. This sequence joins TRBV4-1 and TRBJ1-2; the D gene is possibly TRBD1 (5 bases). The germline CDR1 and CDR2 sequences are MGHRA and YSYEKL. Between the trimmed V and J ends, which lost 0 bases and 4 bases, there was a span of 12 bases. This CDR3 has 15 amino acids. Here the CDR3 reads CASSQEPGAGYGYTF. CDR3 bases: TGCGCCAGCAGCCAAGAACCCGGGGCGGGCTATGGCTACACCTTC.

V and J are TRBV12-5 and TRBJ1-2, with 7 bases fitting TRBD1. This CDR3 comprises 15 residues. Trimming cost V 0 bases and J 2 bases; bases outside gene matches: 3. Germline V gene lookup returns CDR1 LGHNT and CDR2 FRNRAP. The CDR3 nucleotides are TGTGCTAGTGGTTTGGTACAGGGGACGAACTATGGCTACACCTTC. Its protein product is CASGLVQGTNYGYTF.

The CDR3 loop reads CASKQGPFYGYTF. The CDR3 bases are TGTGCCAGCAAGCAGGGCCCATTCTATGGCTACACCTTC. The V and J genes are TRBV28 and TRBJ1-2, with D possibly TRBD1 on 5 matching bases. The germline V gene encodes CDR1 MDHEN and CDR2 SYDVKM. This CDR3 spans 13 amino acids. The V end lost 7 bases, the J end lost 4 bases, and 13 bases lay between the germline ends.

This clonotype was seen a few times. This sequence joins TRBV12-5 and TRBJ2-5, with 7 bases that match TRBD2. In germline, CDR1 is LGHNT, CDR2 FRNRAP. The CDR3 extends over 17 amino acids. After removal of 2 bases from V and 2 bases from J, the junction contained 11 bases not matched to a gene. CDR3 sequence reads: CASGLSIRLAVQETQYF. In DNA, the CDR3 is TGTGCTAGTGGTTTGTCGATCCGGCTAGCGGTGCAAGAGACCCAGTACTTC.

The J gene is TRBJ2-2, the V gene TRBV12-3 or TRBV12-4; TRBD1 might be the D (6 bases). V was cut by 5 bases and J by 0 bases, with 13 bases left in between. The CDR3 runs 16 residues. The DNA of the CDR3 is TGTGCCAGCAGTACCCGGACAGATTCGAACACCGGGGAGCTGTTTTTT. Amino acids: CASSTRTDSNTGELFF.